These 23 T cell receptor beta chains were all obtained from the same sample, sequenced in a study of T cell repertoires in cytomegalovirus infection. Antigens for these TCRs are unknown. TCRdb reanalysed the reads using MiXCR and keeps one entry per CDR3 protein. Of about 500,000 distinct CDR3 sequences listed, roughly a third are singletons. The material was cultured PBMCs, obtained from culture after CMV antigen stimulation. The source is a human donor in good health (CMV status not recorded). Some clones in this sample may be carry-over from other donors' samples.

V gene TRBV5-1 combines with J gene TRBJ2-2; D might be TRBD1 (6 bases). This CDR3 comprises 15 residues. Germline values: CDR1 SGHRS, CDR2 YFSETQ. Trimming cost V 5 bases and J 0 bases, with 11 bases left between them. The CDR3 DNA reads as TGCGCCAGCAGGTTGCAGGGGACGAACACCGGGGAGCTGTTTTTT. Protein: CASRLQGTNTGELFF.

Concerning this clonotype itself: The junction shows a germline mismatch at one end, possibly a read error. J is TRBJ1-2 and V is TRBV5-3; D is possibly TRBD1 (5 bases). TRBV5-3 is given ORF status, its function remaining uncertain. The CDR3 sequence is 15 residues long. CDR3 sequence: CASSLEGRVNYGYTF. The CDR3 coding sequence is TGTGCCAGCAGCTTGGAAGGCAGGGTGAACTATGGCTACACCTTC.

The chain is built from TRBV27 and TRBJ2-1, with 13 bases that match TRBD2. Germline-derived CDR1 and CDR2 are MNHEY and SMNVEV (reference sequence). V gave up 7 bases and J gave up 7 bases; unmatched junction bases: 4. The CDR3 is made up of 14 amino acids. CDR3 amino acids: CASTLTSGRNEQFF. Here the CDR3 DNA reads TGTGCCAGCACCCTGACTAGCGGGAGGAATGAGCAGTTCTTC.

The V call is TRBV29-1, the J call TRBJ2-3; D perhaps matches TRBD2 (5 bases). Germline V gene data show CDR1 as SQVTM and CDR2 as ANQGSEA. The CDR3 contains 19 residues. V was clipped by 0 bases and J by 0 bases, with 22 bases between them. This CDR3 reads CSVEERLSTGALSTDTQYF. Written as DNA, the CDR3 is TGCAGCGTTGAAGAAAGACTATCAACTGGAGCCCTCAGCACAGATACGCAGTATTTT.

This clonotype was observed at least ten times. This chain joins TRBV10-3 and TRBJ2-4; perhaps TRBD2 as D (6 bases). The CDR3 has 15 residues. CDR1 and CDR2 from the germline V gene are ENHRY and SYGVKD. V was trimmed by 0 bases and J by 4 bases, leaving 10 bases between them. The CDR3 DNA reads TGTGCCATCAGTGAGTCGGTGGGACTGAAAAACATTCAGTACTTC. Translated: CAISESVGLKNIQYF.

The CDR3 is CASSPANLYEQYF. In DNA form, the CDR3 reads TGTGCCAGCTCACCGGCGAACCTCTACGAGCAGTACTTC. The gene calls are TRBV18 and TRBJ2-7; no reliable D call. The V and J ends lost 3 bases and 3 bases respectively, with 9 bases between them. Germline V gene lookup returns CDR1 KGHSH and CDR2 LQKENI. CDR3 length equals 13 residues.

This clonotype was seen a handful of times. The chain carries TRBV12-3 or TRBV12-4 and TRBJ2-5; D gene ambiguous. V lost 4 bases and J lost 1, with 16 bases in between. The CDR3 has 16 amino acids. The CDR3 region has the DNA TGTGCCAGCAGTTCTTCCACTTTGTGGCCCCAAGAGACCCAGTACTTC. It yields the protein CASSSSTLWPQETQYF.

This clonotype turned up a few times. The chain uses TRBV18 and TRBJ2-3; the D gene is possibly TRBD2 (6 bases). Trimming removed 4 bases at V and 4 bases at J, with 15 bases between. Germline V lookup: CDR1 KGHSH, CDR2 LQKENI. The CDR3 covers 15 residues. CDR3 residues: CASSLDGRAPDTQYF. The CDR3 coding sequence is TGTGCCAGCTCACTGGACGGGAGAGCCCCAGATACGCAGTATTTT.

The CDR3 DNA reads TGCAGCGGTGGGGGCAATAATGAAGCTTTCTTT. Translating gives CSGGGNNEAFF. This sequence joins TRBV29-1 and TRBJ1-1; TRBD1 might be the D (6 bases). The CDR3 runs to 11 residues. CDR1 is SQVTM, CDR2 ANQGSEA, per germline. Trimming took off 7 bases at V and 7 bases at J, with 13 bases between the two ends.

This chain joins TRBV11-3 and TRBJ1-1, with 8 positions matching TRBD1. Germline-derived CDR1 and CDR2 are SGHNT and YENEEA. The ends lost 2 bases at V and 6 bases at J; junction bases unmatched: 14. The CDR3 is 17 residues long. The CDR3 sequence is CASSLWGTGPLGAEAFF. The CDR3 bases are TGTGCCAGCAGCTTATGGGGGACAGGTCCTTTGGGGGCTGAAGCTTTCTTT.

The CDR3 sequence: CASSETSNTGELFF. The CDR3 bases are TGTGCCAGCAGTGAAACATCGAACACCGGGGAGCTGTTTTTT. The genes are TRBV2 and TRBJ2-2; D gene ambiguous. V lost 2 bases and J lost 0, with 4 bases in between. From germline, CDR1 is SNHLY and CDR2 FYNNEI. This CDR3 is 14 amino acids long.

V is TRBV27 and J is TRBJ2-5; D is perhaps TRBD1 (6 bases). This CDR3 is built from 15 residues. Germline CDR1 reads MNHEY; CDR2 reads SMNVEV (reference sequence). V lost 6 bases to trimming and J lost 2 bases, with 16 bases between them. Written as DNA, the CDR3 is TGTGCCAGCAGCTTGGCATGGGGGCTGCAAGAGACCCAGTACTTC. It yields the protein CASSLAWGLQETQYF.

The chain recombines TRBV2 with TRBJ1-2; the D gene is possibly TRBD1 (5 bases). The CDR3 has 16 residues. The V and J ends lost 0 bases and 3 bases respectively, with 14 bases between them. Germline V gives CDR1 SNHLY, CDR2 FYNNEI. The CDR3 nucleotides are TGTGCCAGCAGTGAAGCTGATGGGGGGTTAGACTATGGCTACACCTTC. Translated: CASSEADGGLDYGYTF.

The V call is TRBV7-2, the J call TRBJ1-5; D remains ambiguous. Germline CDR1 SGHTA, CDR2 FQGNSA. The CDR3 has 15 residues. Trimming pared 1 base from V and 2 bases from J, leaving 9 bases between. CDR3 in amino acids: CASSLGRQGNQPQHF. DNA for the CDR3: TGTGCCAGCAGCTTAGGAAGGCAAGGCAATCAGCCCCAGCATTTT.

The CDR3 region is CASSLGGRVDGYTF. CDR3 DNA sequence: TGTGCCAGCAGCCTAGGTGGCAGGGTAGATGGCTACACCTTC. V and J are TRBV28 and TRBJ1-2; a possible D gene is TRBD1 (5 bases). CDR1 and CDR2 from the germline V gene are MDHEN and SYDVKM. The CDR3 contains 14 residues. Trimming removed 6 bases from V and 6 bases from J, with 17 bases in between.

The chain combines TRBV6-2 or TRBV6-3 with TRBJ2-1; maybe TRBD1 (6 bases). The CDR3 is 13 residues long. Germline lookup yields CDR1 MNHEY and CDR2 SVGEGT. The ends were cut back, 11 bases at V and 3 bases at J, with 14 bases in the middle. This CDR3 reads CAAKDSLYNEQFF. CDR3 sequence (DNA): TGTGCCGCCAAGGACAGCCTCTACAATGAGCAGTTCTTC.

The V call is TRBV6-2 or TRBV6-3, the J call TRBJ1-1; 12 bases agree with TRBD1. The ends lost 6 bases at V and 4 bases at J; junction bases unmatched: 12. The CDR3 sequence is 17 residues long. CDR1 MNHEY and CDR2 SVGEGT come from the germline V gene. The CDR3 spells CASRRGTGGLVGTEAFF. The CDR3 DNA is TGTGCCAGCAGGCGGGGGACAGGGGGCTTAGTGGGCACTGAAGCTTTCTTT.

The chain recombines TRBV7-1 with TRBJ1-2; maybe TRBD1 (6 bases). TRBV7-1 is noted as an ORF with a role that remains uncertain. The V gene lost 5 bases and the J gene lost 10 bases, with 23 bases spanning the gap. This CDR3 region has 15 residues. As DNA, the CDR3 is TGTGCCAGCAGCCCCCGGACAGATCTCGGGGTGGACTACACCTTC. It is translated as CASSPRTDLGVDYTF.

The V gene is TRBV5-6, the J gene TRBJ2-2, with D possibly matching TRBD2 (5 bases). The CDR3 spans 13 residues. Germline values: CDR1 SGHDT, CDR2 YYEEEE. V shed 3 bases and J shed 7 bases, with 10 bases lying between them. This CDR3 is CASSSLAGGELFF. The CDR3 DNA sequence: TGTGCCAGCAGCTCCCTCGCGGGCGGGGAGCTGTTTTTT. The full variable domain, completed using reference TRBV5-6 and TRBJ2-2, is DAGVTQSPTHLIKTRGQQVTLRCSPKSGHDTVSWYQQALGQGPQFIFQYYEEEERQRGNFPDRFSGHQFPNYSSELNVNALLLGDSALYLCASSSLAGGELFFGEGSRLTVL.

V gene TRBV7-6 combines with J gene TRBJ1-6, with no clear D. V was pared by 1 base and J by 2 bases, with 6 bases between. The length of the CDR3 is 15 residues. Germline CDR1 reads SGHVS; CDR2 reads FNYEAQ. As DNA, the CDR3 is TGTGCCAGCAGCTTAGAATGGGCCTATAATTCACCCCTCCACTTT. It specifies CASSLEWAYNSPLHF. The variable domain in full, with the rest retrieved from reference TRBV7-6 and TRBJ1-6, is GAGVSQSPRYKVTKRGQDVALRCDPISGHVSLYWYRQALGQGPEFLTYFNYEAQQDKSGLPNDRFSAERPEGSISTLTIQRTEQRDSAMYRCASSLEWAYNSPLHFGNGTRLTVT.

The chain has TRBV28 and TRBJ2-5; D perhaps matches TRBD2 (6 bases). Germline V gives CDR1 MDHEN, CDR2 SYDVKM. CDR3 length: 19 amino acids. The V gene lost 5 bases and the J gene lost 1 base, with 26 bases spanning the gap. In DNA form, the CDR3 reads TGTGCCAGCAGTCGATCAGGAGTTCGCGGGACGGGACCCCAAGAGACCCAGTACTTC. Amino acids: CASSRSGVRGTGPQETQYF.

The chain joins TRBV7-6 to TRBJ2-1; D is perhaps TRBD1 or TRBD2 (5 bases each). V was cut by 2 bases and J by 7 bases, with 9 bases left in between. Germline lookup yields CDR1 SGHVS and CDR2 FNYEAQ. The CDR3 contains 13 residues. The CDR3 coding sequence is TGTGCCAGCAGCTTAACCTGGGGGAATGAGCAGTTCTTC. Translation: CASSLTWGNEQFF.

This clonotype was seen many times. The rearrangement joins TRBV7-2 to TRBJ1-2, with a tentative D call TRBD1 (5 bases). Germline values: CDR1 SGHTA, CDR2 FQGNSA. The CDR3 contains 14 residues. Trimming removed 7 bases from V and 2 bases from J, with 14 bases in between. The CDR3 loop is CASKLSTVNYGYTF. DNA for the CDR3: TGTGCCAGCAAACTATCGACAGTGAACTATGGCTACACCTTC.